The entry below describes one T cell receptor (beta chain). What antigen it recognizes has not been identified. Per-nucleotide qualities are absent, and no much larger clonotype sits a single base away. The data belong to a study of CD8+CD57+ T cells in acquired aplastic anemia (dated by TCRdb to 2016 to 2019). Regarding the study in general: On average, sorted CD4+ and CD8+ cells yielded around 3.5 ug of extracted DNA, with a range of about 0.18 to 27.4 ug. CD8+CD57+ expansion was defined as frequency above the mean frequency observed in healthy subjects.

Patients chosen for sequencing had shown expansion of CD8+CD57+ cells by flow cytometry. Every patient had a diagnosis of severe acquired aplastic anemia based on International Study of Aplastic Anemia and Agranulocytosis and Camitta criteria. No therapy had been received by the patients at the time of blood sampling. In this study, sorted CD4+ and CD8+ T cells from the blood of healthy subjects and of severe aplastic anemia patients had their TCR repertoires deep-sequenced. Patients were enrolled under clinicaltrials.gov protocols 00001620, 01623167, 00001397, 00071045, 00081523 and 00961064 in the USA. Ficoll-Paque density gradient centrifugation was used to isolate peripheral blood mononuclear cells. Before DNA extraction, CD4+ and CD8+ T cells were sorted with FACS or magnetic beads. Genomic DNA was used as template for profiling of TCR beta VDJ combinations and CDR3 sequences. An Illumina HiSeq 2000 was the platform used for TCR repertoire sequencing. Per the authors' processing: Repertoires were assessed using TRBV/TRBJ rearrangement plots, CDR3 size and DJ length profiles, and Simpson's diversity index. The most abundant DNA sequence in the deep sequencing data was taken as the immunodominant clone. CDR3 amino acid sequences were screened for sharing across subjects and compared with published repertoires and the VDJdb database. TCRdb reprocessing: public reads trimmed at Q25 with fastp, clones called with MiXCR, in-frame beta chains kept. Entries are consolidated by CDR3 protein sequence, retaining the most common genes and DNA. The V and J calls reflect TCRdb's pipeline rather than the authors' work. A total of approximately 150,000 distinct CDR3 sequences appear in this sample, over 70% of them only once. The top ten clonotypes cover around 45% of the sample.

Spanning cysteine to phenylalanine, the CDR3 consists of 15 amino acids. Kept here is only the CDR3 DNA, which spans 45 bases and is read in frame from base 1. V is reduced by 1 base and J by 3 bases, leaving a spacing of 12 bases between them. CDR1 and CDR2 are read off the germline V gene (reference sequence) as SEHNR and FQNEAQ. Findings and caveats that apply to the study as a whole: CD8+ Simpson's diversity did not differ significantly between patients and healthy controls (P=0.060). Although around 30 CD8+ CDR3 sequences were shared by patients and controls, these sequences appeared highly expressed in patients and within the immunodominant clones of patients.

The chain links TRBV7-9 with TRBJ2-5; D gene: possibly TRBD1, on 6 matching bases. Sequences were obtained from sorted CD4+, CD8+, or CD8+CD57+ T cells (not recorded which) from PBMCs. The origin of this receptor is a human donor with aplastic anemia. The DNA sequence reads TGTGCCAGCAGCTTAGACAGGGTAGGAAAAGAGACCCAGTACTTC. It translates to CASSLDRVGKETQYF.